The clone carrying this T cell receptor beta chain was counted between two and nine times. This specimen comes from a study of blood T cell repertoires in COVID-19. Study at large: Material from acute and convalescent COVID-19 was sourced from the United States, Italy and Spain. PBMCs, B-cell-depleted T cells, or T cells were the source of the cDNA or gDNA that made up the material.

Source study methods: Amplifying reference gene primers gave estimates of nucleated cell counts. Repertoires were generated with immunoSEQ multiplex PCR, while TCRdb's copy carries only in-frame clones and drops some. Clone size and V and J calls were adopted from that table, with D and trimming inferred from the DNA. This sample has around 69,000 clones, with roughly 84% found just once. Trimming removed 1 base from V and 7 bases from J; junction bases left unmatched: 6. Germline V gives CDR1 MGHRA, CDR2 YSYEKL. The CDR3 is 14 residues long. The chain combines TRBV4-1 with TRBJ1-2, with 7 positions matching TRBD1. Source material: peripheral blood. The sequence derives from a man aged 45-65 years with active COVID-19. Here the CDR3 reads CASSQGQGSVGYTF. CDR3 sequence (DNA): TGCGCCAGCAGCCAAGGACAGGGCTCGGTTGGCTACACCTTC.